Listed here are 9 T cell receptor beta chains from one sample, sequenced in a study of T-cell reconstitution after alpha-beta-depleted transplantation in children. Unique molecular identifiers were incorporated when the TCRbeta library was constructed. MiXCR, applied by TCRdb to the PCR reads, yields one record per CDR3 protein. Altogether roughly 200,000 distinct CDR3 sequences are present, roughly 6.6% being singletons, with the ten largest covering 5.5%. The sequenced sample was PBMCs, obtained before TCRalphabeta/CD19-depleted stem cell transplant. Receptors originate from a boy aged 2 to 10 with acute lymphoblastic leukemia, due to receive a stem cell transplant.

This clonotype was observed many times. The V gene is TRBV7-9, the J gene TRBJ2-3; D remains ambiguous. Trimming removed 5 bases from V and 9 bases from J, with 15 bases in between. The length of the CDR3 is 13 residues. In germline, CDR1 is SEHNR, CDR2 FQNEAQ (reference sequence). DNA for the CDR3: TGTGCCAGCAGCCCCCCGGAGAGTCAGACGCAGTATTTT. Translating it yields CASSPPESQTQYF.

This clonotype was counted many times. The V gene is TRBV5-1, the J gene TRBJ2-5; the D gene is possibly TRBD2 (6 bases). The germline CDR1 and CDR2 sequences are SGHRS and YFSETQ. The CDR3 contains 14 residues. V lost 0 bases and J 3 bases, leaving 9 bases between the germline ends. CDR3 nucleotides: TGCGCCAGCAGCTTGGTGGGCGGGGAAGAGACCCAGTACTTC. Translation gives CASSLVGGEETQYF.

This clonotype was seen many times. V and J are TRBV20-1 and TRBJ2-3, with D possibly being TRBD1 (7 bases). The CDR3 runs to 14 residues. V gave up 5 bases and J gave up 3 bases, with 15 bases separating them. Germline V gene lookup returns CDR1 DFQATT and CDR2 SNEGSKA (reference sequence). The DNA of the CDR3 is TGCAGTGCTTCCTCAGGGGGGTTTACAGATACGCAGTATTTT. Protein sequence: CSASSGGFTDTQYF.

In its sample, this clonotype was seen many times. The chain joins TRBV12-3 or TRBV12-4 to TRBJ2-6; TRBD1 matches at 11 bases. This CDR3 contains 16 residues. The V and J ends lost 6 bases and 2 bases, in that order; junction bases with no gene match: 3. CDR3 coding DNA: TGTGCCAGCAGCTTGGGACAGGGGGCTGGGGCCAACGTCCTGACTTTC. Translating gives CASSLGQGAGANVLTF.

The rearrangement joins TRBV5-1 to TRBJ2-7; 14 bases map to TRBD2. The V gene end was trimmed by 7 bases and the J gene end by 2 bases; junction bases not matched to a gene: 8. This CDR3 is built from 16 residues. Germline CDR1 is SGHRS and CDR2 is YFSETQ. The CDR3 is CASRWGLAGEAYEQYF. The CDR3 DNA sequence: TGCGCCAGCCGCTGGGGACTAGCGGGAGAAGCCTACGAGCAGTACTTC.

This clonotype showed up many times. This rearrangement joins TRBV5-1 to TRBJ1-2; the D is unclear. Germline V gene lookup returns CDR1 SGHRS and CDR2 YFSETQ. CDR3 size: 12 residues. V was clipped by 4 bases and J by 5 bases, with 9 bases between them. In nucleotides, the CDR3 is TGCGCCAGCAGCCCCTCGGGATATGGCTACACCTTC. It encodes CASSPSGYGYTF.

In its sample, this clonotype was seen a few times. The chain combines TRBV6-2 or TRBV6-3 with TRBJ1-2; a weak D match, TRBD1 (6 bases). Per germline, CDR1 MNHEY and CDR2 SVGEGT. The CDR3 consists of 16 residues. Trimming took off 0 bases at V and 6 bases at J, with 17 bases between the two ends. The CDR3 DNA reads TGTGCCAGCAGTTACTCCTTTGGGGGCGCCTCGGATGGCTACACCTTC. Protein: CASSYSFGGASDGYTF.

This clonotype was detected ten times or more. The J gene is TRBJ2-1, the V gene TRBV20-1; D is unclear. Germline-derived CDR1 and CDR2 are DFQATT and SNEGSKA (reference sequence). With 4 bases removed from V and 8 bases from J, the gap between germline ends came to 9 bases. The CDR3 contains 11 residues. CDR3 bases: TGCAGTGCTACTAGTCCCCATGAGCAGTTCTTC. Translated, it gives CSATSPHEQFF.

This clonotype appeared many times. The rearrangement uses TRBV15 and TRBJ2-1, with unresolved D. Per germline, CDR1 LNHNV and CDR2 YYDKDF (reference sequence). The germline V and J ends were trimmed by 1 base and 3 bases, with 10 bases remaining between them. CDR3 length: 15 amino acids. CDR3 DNA sequence: TGTGCCACCAGCAGAGCGAGAGACTTCTACAATGAGCAGTTCTTC. This gives the protein CATSRARDFYNEQFF.